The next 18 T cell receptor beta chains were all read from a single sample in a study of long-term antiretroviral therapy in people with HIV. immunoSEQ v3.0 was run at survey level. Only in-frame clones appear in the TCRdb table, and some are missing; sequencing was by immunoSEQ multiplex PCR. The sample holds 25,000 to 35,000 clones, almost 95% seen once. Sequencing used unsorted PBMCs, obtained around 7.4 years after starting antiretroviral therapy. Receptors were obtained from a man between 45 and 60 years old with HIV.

For the CDR3, the DNA is TGCGCCAGCAGTGAGGCCGGCCGCACAGATACGCAGTATTTT. This encodes CASSEAGRTDTQYF. The chain couples TRBV10-1 to TRBJ2-3; the D is unclear. This CDR3 region has 14 residues. The germline V gene encodes CDR1 WNHNN and CDR2 SYGVQD (reference sequence). The V gene lost 2 bases and the J gene lost 1 base, with 7 bases spanning the gap.

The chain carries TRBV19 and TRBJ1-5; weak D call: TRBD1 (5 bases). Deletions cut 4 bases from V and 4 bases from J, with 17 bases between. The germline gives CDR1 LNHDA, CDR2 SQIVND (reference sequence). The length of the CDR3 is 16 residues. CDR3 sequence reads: CASSRSWGRQNQPQHF. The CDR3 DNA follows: TGTGCCAGTAGTAGGTCCTGGGGCAGACAAAATCAGCCCCAGCATTTT. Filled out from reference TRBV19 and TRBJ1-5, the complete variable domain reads DGGITQSPKYLFRKEGQNVTLSCEQNLNHDAMYWYRQDPGQGLRLIYYSQIVNDFQKGDIAEGYSVSREKKESFPLTVTSAQKNPTAFYLCASSRSWGRQNQPQHFGDGTRLSIL.

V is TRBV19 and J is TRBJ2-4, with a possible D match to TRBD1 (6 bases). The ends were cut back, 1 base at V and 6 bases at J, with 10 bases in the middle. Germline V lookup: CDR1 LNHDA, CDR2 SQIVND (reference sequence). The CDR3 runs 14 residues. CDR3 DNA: TGTGCCAGTAGTATAGCCGGGACAACAAACATTCAGTACTTC. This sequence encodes CASSIAGTTNIQYF.

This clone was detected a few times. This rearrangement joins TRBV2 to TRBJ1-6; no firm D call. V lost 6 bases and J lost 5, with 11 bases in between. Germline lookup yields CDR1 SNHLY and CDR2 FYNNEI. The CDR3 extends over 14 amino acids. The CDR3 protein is CASRGTGDNSPLHF. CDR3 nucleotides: TGTGCCAGCAGGGGCACTGGGGATAATTCACCCCTCCACTTT.

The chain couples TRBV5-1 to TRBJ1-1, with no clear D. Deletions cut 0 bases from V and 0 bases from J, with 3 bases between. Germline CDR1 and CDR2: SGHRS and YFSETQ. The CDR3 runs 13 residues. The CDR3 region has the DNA TGCGCCAGCAGCTTGGATGTGAACACTGAAGCTTTCTTT. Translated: CASSLDVNTEAFF. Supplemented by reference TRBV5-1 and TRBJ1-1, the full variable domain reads KAGVTQTPRYLIKTRGQQVTLSCSPISGHRSVSWYQQTPGQGLQFLFEYFSETQRNKGNFPGRFSGRQFSNSRSEMNVSTLELGDSALYLCASSLDVNTEAFFGQGTRLTVV.

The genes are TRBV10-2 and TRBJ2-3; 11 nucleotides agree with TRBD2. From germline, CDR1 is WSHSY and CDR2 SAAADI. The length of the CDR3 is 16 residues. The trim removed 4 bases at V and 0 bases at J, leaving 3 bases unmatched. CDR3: CASSGLAGGSTDTQYF. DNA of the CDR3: TGCGCCAGCAGTGGGCTAGCGGGGGGAAGCACAGATACGCAGTATTTT.

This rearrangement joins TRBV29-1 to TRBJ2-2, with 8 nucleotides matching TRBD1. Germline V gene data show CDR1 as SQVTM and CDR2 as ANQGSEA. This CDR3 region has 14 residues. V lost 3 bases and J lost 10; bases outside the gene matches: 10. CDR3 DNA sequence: TGCAGCGTTGATCCCGGGACAGGTTTTGAGGAGCTGTTTTTT. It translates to CSVDPGTGFEELFF.

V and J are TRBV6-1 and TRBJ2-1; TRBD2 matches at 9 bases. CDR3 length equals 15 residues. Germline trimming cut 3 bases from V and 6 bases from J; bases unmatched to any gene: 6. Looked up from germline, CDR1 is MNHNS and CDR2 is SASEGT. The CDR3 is CASSEASGAVNEQFF. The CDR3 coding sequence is TGTGCCAGCAGTGAGGCTAGCGGGGCGGTCAATGAGCAGTTCTTC.

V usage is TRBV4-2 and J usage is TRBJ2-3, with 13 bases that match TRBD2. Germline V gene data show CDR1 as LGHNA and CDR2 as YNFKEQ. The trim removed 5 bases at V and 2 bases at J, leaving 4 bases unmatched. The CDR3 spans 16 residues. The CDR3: CASSKGTSGVTDTQYF. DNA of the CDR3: TGTGCCAGCAGCAAGGGGACTAGCGGGGTCACAGATACGCAGTATTTT.

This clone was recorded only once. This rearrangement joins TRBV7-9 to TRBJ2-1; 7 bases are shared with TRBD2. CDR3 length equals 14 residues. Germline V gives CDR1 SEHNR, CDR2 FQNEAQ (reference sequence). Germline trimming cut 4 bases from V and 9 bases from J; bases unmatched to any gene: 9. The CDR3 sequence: CASSSNRLAGEQFF. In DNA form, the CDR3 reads TGTGCCAGCAGCTCAAATCGACTAGCCGGTGAGCAGTTCTTC.

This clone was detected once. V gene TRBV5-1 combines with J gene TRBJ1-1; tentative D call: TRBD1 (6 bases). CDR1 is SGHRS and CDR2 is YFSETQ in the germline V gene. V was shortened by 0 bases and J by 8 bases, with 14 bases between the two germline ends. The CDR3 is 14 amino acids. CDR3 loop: CASSLDTGTGEAFF. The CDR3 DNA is TGCGCCAGCAGCTTGGACACAGGGACGGGGGAAGCTTTCTTT.

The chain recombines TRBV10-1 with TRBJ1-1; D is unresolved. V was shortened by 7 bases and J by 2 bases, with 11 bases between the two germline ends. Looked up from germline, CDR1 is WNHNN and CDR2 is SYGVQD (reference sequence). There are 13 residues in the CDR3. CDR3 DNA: TGCGCCAGCATGATGGACGGAAACACTGAAGCTTTCTTT. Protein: CASMMDGNTEAFF.

The CDR3 DNA reads as TGTGCCAGCAGCCTGGCGGGACCTAACACTGAAGCTTTCTTT. Its translation is CASSLAGPNTEAFF. V usage is TRBV7-9 and J usage is TRBJ1-1; D possibly corresponds to TRBD1 (5 bases). The V gene lost 5 bases and the J gene lost 2 bases, with 12 bases spanning the gap. The CDR3 contains 14 residues. The germline V gene encodes CDR1 SEHNR and CDR2 FQNEAQ (reference sequence).

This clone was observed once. CDR3 loop: CASSQAGISYNEQFF. The CDR3 coding sequence is TGCGCCAGCAGCCAAGCCGGGATTTCCTACAATGAGCAGTTCTTC. J is TRBJ2-1 and V is TRBV4-3; possibly TRBD2 for D (5 bases). This CDR3 is built from 15 residues. Germline assignment: CDR1 LGHNA and CDR2 YSLEER. V lost 1 base, J lost 1 base, and 8 bases lay in between.

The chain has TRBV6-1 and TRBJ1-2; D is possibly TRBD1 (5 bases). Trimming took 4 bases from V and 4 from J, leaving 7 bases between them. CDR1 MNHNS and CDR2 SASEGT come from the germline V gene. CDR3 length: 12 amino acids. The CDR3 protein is CASSATGYGYTF. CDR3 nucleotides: TGTGCCAGCAGTGCTACAGGCTATGGCTACACCTTC.

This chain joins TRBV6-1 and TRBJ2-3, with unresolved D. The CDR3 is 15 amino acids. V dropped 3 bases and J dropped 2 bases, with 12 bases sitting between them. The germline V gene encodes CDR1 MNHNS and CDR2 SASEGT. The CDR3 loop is CASSEGQNPTDTQYF. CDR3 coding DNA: TGTGCCAGCAGTGAGGGTCAAAACCCCACAGATACGCAGTATTTT.

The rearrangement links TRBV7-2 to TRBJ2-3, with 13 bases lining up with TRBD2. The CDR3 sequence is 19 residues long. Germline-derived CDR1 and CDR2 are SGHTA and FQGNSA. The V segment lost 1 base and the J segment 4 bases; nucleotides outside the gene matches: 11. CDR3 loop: CASSLETATSGGAADTQYF. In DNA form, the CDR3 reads TGTGCCAGCAGCTTAGAGACAGCCACTAGCGGGGGGGCCGCAGATACGCAGTATTTT.

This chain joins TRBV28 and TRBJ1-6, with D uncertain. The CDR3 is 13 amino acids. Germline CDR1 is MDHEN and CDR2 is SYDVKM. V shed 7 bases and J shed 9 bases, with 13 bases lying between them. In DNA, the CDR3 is TGTGCCAGCAAGACCGCTCTGGGTTCACCCCTCCACTTT. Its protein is CASKTALGSPLHF.